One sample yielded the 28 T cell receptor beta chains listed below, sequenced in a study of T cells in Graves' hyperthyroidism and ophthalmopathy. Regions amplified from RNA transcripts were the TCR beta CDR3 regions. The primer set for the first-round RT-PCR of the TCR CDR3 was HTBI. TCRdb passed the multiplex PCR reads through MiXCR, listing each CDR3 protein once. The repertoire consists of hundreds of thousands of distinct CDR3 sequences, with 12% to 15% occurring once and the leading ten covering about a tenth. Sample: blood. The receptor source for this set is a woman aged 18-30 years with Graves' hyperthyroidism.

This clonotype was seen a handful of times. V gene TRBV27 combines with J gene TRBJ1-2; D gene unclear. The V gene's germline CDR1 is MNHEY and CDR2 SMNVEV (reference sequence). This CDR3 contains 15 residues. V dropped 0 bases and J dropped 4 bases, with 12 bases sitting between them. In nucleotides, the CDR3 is TGTGCCAGCAGTTTATCGTACGGCCAGCTCTATGGCTACACCTTC. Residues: CASSLSYGQLYGYTF.

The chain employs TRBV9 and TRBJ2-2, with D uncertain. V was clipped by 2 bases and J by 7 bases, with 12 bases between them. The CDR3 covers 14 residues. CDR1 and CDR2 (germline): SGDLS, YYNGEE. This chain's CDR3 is CASSVLLDGGELFF. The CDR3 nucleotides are TGTGCCAGCAGCGTCTTGCTCGATGGCGGGGAGCTGTTTTTT.

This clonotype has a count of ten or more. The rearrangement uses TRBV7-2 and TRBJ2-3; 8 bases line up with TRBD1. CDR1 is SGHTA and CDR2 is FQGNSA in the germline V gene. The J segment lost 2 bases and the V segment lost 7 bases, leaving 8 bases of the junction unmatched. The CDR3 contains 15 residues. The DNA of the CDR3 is TGTGCCAGCATAGAGACAGGGGCCCTCACAGATACGCAGTATTTT. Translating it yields CASIETGALTDTQYF.

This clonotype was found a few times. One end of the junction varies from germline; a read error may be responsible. The CDR3 nucleotides read TGTGCCAGCCCACCACTTTCGGGAGGAGGACAAGAGACCCAGTACTTC. Its protein product is CASPPLSGGGQETQYF. This chain links TRBV18 with TRBJ2-5; TRBD2 matches 7 bases. The CDR3 extends over 16 amino acids. Looked up from germline, CDR1 is KGHSH and CDR2 is LQKENI.

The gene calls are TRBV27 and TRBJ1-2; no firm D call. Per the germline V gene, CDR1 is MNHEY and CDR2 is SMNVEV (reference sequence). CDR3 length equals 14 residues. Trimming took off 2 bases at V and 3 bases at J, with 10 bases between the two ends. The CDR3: CASSLVGDHYGYTF. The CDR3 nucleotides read TGTGCCAGCAGTTTAGTGGGAGATCACTATGGCTACACCTTC.

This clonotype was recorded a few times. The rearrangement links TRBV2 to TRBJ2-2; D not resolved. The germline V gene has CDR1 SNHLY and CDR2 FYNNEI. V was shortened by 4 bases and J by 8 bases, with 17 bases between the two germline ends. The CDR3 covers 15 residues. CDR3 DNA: TGTGCCAGCAGTGGGCTGAGTTCCGCGAAAGGGGAGCTGTTTTTT. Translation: CASSGLSSAKGELFF.

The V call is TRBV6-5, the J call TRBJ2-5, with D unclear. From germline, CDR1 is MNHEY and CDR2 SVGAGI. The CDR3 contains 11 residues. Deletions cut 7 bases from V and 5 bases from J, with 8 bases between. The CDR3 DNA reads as TGTGCCAGCACTTTCTTGGAGACCCAGTACTTC. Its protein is CASTFLETQYF.

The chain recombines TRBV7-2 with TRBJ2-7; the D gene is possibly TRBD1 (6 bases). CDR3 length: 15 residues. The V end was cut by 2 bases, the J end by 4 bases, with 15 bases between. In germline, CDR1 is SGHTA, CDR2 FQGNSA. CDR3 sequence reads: CASSLNQGRSYEQYF. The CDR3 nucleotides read TGTGCCAGCAGCTTAAATCAGGGGCGTTCTTACGAGCAGTACTTC.

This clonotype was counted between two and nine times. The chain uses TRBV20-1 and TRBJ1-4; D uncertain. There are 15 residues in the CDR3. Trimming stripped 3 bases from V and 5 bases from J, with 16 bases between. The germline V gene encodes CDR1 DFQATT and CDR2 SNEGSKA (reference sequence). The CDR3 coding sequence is TGCAGTGCTAGGTGGGCTCGGGCGCTCAATGAAAAACTGTTTTTT. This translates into CSARWARALNEKLFF.

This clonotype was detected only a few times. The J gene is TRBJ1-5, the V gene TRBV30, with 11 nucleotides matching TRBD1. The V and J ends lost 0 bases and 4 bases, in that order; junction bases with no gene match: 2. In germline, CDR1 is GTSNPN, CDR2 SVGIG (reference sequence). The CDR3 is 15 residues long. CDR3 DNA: TGTGCCTGGAGTGTAGGGACAGGGGGTAATCAGCCCCAGCATTTT. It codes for CAWSVGTGGNQPQHF.

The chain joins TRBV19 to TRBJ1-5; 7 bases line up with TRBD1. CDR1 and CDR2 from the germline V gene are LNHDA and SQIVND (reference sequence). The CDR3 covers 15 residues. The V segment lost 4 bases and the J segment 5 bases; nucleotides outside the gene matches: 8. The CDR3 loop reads CASSKGQTWDQPQHF. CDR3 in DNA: TGTGCCAGTAGTAAGGGACAGACATGGGATCAGCCCCAGCATTTT.

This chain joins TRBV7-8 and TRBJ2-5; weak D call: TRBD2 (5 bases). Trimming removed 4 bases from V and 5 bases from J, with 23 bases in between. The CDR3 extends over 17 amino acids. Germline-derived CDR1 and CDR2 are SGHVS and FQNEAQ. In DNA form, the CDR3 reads TGTGCCAGCAGCTCCCCCGTTCGAGGGAGAATTAGTGAGACCCAGTACTTC. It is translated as CASSSPVRGRISETQYF.

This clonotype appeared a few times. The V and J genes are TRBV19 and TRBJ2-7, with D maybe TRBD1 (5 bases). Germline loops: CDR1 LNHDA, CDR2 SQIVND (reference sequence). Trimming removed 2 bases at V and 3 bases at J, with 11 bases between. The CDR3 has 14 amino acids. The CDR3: CASSISGHLYEQYF. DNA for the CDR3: TGTGCCAGTAGTATATCAGGGCATCTCTACGAGCAGTACTTC.

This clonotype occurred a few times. This chain's CDR3 is CAWSRVMGKQPQHF. Here the CDR3 DNA reads TGTGCCTGGAGTAGGGTGATGGGAAAACAGCCCCAGCATTTT. The chain has TRBV30 and TRBJ1-5; D gene unclear. Germline loops: CDR1 GTSNPN, CDR2 SVGIG (reference sequence). The CDR3 sequence is 14 residues long. V lost 2 bases and J 7 bases, leaving 15 bases between the germline ends.

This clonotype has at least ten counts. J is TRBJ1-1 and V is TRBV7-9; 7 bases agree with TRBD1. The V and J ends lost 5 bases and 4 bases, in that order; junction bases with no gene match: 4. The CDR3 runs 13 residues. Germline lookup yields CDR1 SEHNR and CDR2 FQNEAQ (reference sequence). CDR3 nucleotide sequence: TGTGCCAGCAGCCTGACAGGGTTCACTGAAGCTTTCTTT. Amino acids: CASSLTGFTEAFF. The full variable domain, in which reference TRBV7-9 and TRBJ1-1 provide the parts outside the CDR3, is DTGVSQNPRHKITKRGQNVTFRCDPISEHNRLYWYRQTLGQGPEFLTYFQNEAQLEKSRLLSDRFSAERPKGSFSTLEIQRTEQGDSAMYLCASSLTGFTEAFFGQGTRLTVV.

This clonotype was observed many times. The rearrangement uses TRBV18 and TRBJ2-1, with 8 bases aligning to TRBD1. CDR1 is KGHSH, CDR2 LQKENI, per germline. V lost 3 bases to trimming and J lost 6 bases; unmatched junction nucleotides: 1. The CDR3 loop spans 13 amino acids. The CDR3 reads CASSPTGVNEQFF. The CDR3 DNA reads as TGTGCCAGCTCACCGACAGGGGTCAATGAGCAGTTCTTC.

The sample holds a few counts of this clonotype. Here the CDR3 DNA reads TGTGCCAGCTCACCACCGAATGAGTGGGGGAACACTGAAGCTTTCTTT. Amino acids: CASSPPNEWGNTEAFF. This sequence joins TRBV18 and TRBJ1-1; D unresolved. Germline CDR1 reads KGHSH; CDR2 reads LQKENI. The V end lost 0 bases, the J end lost 1 base, and 12 bases lay between the germline ends. The CDR3 covers 16 residues.

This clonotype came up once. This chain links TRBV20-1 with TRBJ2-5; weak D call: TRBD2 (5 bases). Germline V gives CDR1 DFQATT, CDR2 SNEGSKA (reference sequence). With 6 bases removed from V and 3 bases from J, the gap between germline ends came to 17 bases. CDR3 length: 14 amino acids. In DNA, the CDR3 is TGCAGTGCGGGCGAGCTGAGGCGGGAAGAGACCCAGTACTTC. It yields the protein CSAGELRREETQYF.

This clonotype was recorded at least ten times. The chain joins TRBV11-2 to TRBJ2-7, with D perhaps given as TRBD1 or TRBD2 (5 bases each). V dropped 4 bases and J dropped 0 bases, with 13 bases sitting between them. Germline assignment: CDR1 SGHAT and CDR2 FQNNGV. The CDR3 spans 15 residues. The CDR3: CASSSGPDHSYEQYF. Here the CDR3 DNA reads TGTGCCAGCAGCTCGGGGCCGGACCACTCCTACGAGCAGTACTTC.

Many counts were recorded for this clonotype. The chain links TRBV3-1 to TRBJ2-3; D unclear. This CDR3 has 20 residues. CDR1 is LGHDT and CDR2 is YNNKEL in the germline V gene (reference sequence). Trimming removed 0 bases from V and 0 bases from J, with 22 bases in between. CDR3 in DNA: TGTGCCAGCAGCCAAGAAGGATTAGGCAACGGGCCCCTGAGCACAGATACGCAGTATTTT. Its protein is CASSQEGLGNGPLSTDTQYF.

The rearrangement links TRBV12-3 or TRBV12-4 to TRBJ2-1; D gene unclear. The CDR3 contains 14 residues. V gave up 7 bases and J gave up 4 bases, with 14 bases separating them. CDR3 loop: CASKRVGGYNEQFF. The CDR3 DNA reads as TGTGCCAGCAAAAGGGTAGGTGGATACAATGAGCAGTTCTTC.

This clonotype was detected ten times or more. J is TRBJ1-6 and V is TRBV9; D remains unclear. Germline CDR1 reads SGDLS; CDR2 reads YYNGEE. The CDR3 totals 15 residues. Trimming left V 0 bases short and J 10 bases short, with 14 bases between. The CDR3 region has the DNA TGTGCCAGCAGCGTAGATCCGGGGATAAAGTCACCCCTCCACTTT. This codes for CASSVDPGIKSPLHF.

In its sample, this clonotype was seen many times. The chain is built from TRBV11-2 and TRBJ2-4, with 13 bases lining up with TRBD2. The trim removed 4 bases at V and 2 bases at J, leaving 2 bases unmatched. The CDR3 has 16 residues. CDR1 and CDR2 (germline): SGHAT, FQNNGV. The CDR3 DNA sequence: TGTGCCAGCAGCTGGACTAGCGGGAGTCCCAAAAACATTCAGTACTTC. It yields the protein CASSWTSGSPKNIQYF.

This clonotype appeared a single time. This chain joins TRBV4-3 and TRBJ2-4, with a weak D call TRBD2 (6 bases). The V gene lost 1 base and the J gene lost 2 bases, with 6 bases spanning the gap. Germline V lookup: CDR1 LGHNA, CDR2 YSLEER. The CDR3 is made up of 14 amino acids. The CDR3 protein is CASSQGDSKNIQYF. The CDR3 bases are TGCGCCAGCAGCCAAGGGGACTCCAAAAACATTCAGTACTTC.

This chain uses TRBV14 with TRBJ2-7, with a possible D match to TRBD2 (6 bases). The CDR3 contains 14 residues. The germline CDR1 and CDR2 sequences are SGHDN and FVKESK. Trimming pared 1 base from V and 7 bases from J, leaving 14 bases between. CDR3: CASSQVTGVDEQYF. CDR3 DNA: TGTGCCAGCAGCCAAGTCACGGGAGTTGATGAGCAGTACTTC. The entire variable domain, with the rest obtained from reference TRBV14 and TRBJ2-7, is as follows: EAGVTQFPSHSVIEKGQTVTLRCDPISGHDNLYWYRRVMGKEIKFLLHFVKESKQDESGMPNNRFLAERTGGTYSTLKVQPAELEDSGVYFCASSQVTGVDEQYFGPGTRLTVT.

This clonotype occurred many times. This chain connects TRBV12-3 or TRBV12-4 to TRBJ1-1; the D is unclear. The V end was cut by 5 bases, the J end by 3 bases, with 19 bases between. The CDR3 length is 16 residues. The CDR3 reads CASSPSEGGAYTEAFF. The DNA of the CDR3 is TGTGCCAGCAGTCCATCGGAAGGAGGAGCGTACACTGAAGCTTTCTTT.

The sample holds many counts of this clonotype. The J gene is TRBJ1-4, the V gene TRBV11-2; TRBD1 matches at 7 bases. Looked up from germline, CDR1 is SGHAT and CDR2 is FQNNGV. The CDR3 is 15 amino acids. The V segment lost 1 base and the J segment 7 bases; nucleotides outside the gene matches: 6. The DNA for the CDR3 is TGTGCCAGCAGCTTAGGACAGGGACGGGTTGAAAAACTGTTTTTT. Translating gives CASSLGQGRVEKLFF.

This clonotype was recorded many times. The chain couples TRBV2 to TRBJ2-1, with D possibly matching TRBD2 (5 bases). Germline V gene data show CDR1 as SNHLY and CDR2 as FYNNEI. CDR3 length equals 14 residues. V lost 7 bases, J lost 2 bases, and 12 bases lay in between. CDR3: CASKAGLAYNEQFF. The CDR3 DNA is TGTGCCAGCAAAGCCGGACTGGCCTACAATGAGCAGTTCTTC.